The text below deals with one TCR beta chain. The antigen it binds to is not known. The sample holds no much larger clone one base away, and base qualities are not on file. The germline V gene gives CDR1 as SGHTA and CDR2 as FQGNSA. Compared with germline, V lacks 1 base and J lacks 5 bases; bases without a gene match: 1. The CDR3 contains 14 residues, cysteine and phenylalanine counted. Just CDR3 DNA is preserved here, 42 bases in frame from base 1. This specimen comes from a study of PD-1 blockade in classical Hodgkin lymphoma (dated by TCRdb to 2020 to 2022). At the level of the whole study: Nivolumab dosing was 3 mg/kg intravenously every 2 weeks, continuing until either disease progression or unacceptable toxicity. A peripheral blood immune signature of response to PD-1 blockade in classical Hodgkin lymphoma was defined using TCR beta sequencing and CyTOF. Study-wide findings and limitations: Baseline TCR diversity was reported to be lower in newly diagnosed patients than in healthy donors and to be lower still in relapsed/refractory patients. CD4+ but not CD8+ TCR diversity rose significantly by C4D1 (p=0.0027 vs p=0.16), most apparent in complete responders (p=0.02). Trial patients achieving complete response had baseline diversity similar to newly diagnosed patients, whereas partial responders and progressors had significantly lower diversity. Lower diversity was seen in patients whose nivolumab began less than 1 year after ASCT, and these patients were left out of later analyses so that immune reconstitution would not confound the results. The study was limited to a single clinical trial cohort, and causes of repertoire differences, possibly disease activity or prior therapy, remained undefined.

The sample's time point label, in plain terms: cycle 2 day 1 (C2D1) of nivolumab. Every trial patient had relapsed after autologous stem cell transplantation, and cohorts A, B and C differed in prior brentuximab vedotin exposure. The trial cohort was composed of about 54 patients with relapsed/refractory classical Hodgkin lymphoma, for whom complete response, partial response or progressive disease was recorded as best overall response. In the multi-cohort phase II CheckMate 205 trial, trial patients received single-agent nivolumab. Best overall response was determined by an independent review committee according to the 2007 International Working Group response criteria. Trial PBMCs were collected just before the start of nivolumab (C1D1) and during therapy at cycle 2 day 1 and cycle 4 day 1. Peripheral blood was collected in 8 mL Vacutainer Cell Preparation Tubes, from which PBMCs were isolated by centrifugation and then cryopreserved.

The Qiagen DNeasy kit was used to extract genomic DNA from unsorted PBMCs and from the negatively selected CD4+ and CD8+ fractions. Using primers that anneal to V and J segments, immunoSEQ multiplex PCR amplified the TCR beta CDR3 regions. Amplification bias was minimized using a synthetic immune receptor repertoire, and residual bias was removed computationally after sequencing. Per the authors' processing: Repertoire diversity was quantified as the Shannon entropy index using custom Python scripts. Unsorted, CD4+ and CD8+ repertoires were examined separately, except in combined analyses, for which CD4+ and CD8+ sequences were merged in silico. A clone counted as expanded when the clone's frequency after treatment rose at least 2-fold relative to C1D1, and clones undetected at baseline were given a pseudocount of 0.5. Clones with 0 or 1 copy at C1D1 were classified as singleton clones, and clones with 2 or more copies were classified as non-singleton clones. Clones expanded in unsorted samples were assigned a CD4+, CD8+ or unknown annotation through matching of protein sequences in sorted samples from the same patient. Diversity changes from C1D1 to C4D1 were tested in paired samples using Wilcoxon tests. TCRdb re-hosts the immuneACCESS table, in-frame sequences only. Its copies lack some clones; in the studies checked, an unresolved V gene accounts for under half of them, and the cause for the rest is not known. V and J calls plus clone size are reproduced from that table; the DNA served to infer D and trimming. Recorded for this sample are approximately 98,000 clones; 80% to 90% of them occurred a single time. The ten largest account for nearly 20% of the sample.

The TCR comes from a human donor with classical Hodgkin lymphoma. The V and J segments used are TRBV7-2 and TRBJ2-3, with 9 central nucleotides matching TRBD2. Here the sequenced sample was peripheral blood mononuclear cells (PBMCs), taken before the second cycle of nivolumab. The nucleotide sequence is TGTGCCAGCAGCTTAGGACTAGCGGAAGATACGCAGTATTTT. Protein translation: CASSLGLAEDTQYF. With the portions outside the CDR3 filled from the reference TRBV7-2 and TRBJ2-3 genes, the complete variable region becomes GAGVSQSPSNKVTEKGKDVELRCDPISGHTALYWYRQSLGQGLEFLIYFQGNSAPDKSGLPSDRFSAERTGGSVSTLTIQRTQQEDSAVYLCASSLGLAEDTQYFGPGTRLTVL.